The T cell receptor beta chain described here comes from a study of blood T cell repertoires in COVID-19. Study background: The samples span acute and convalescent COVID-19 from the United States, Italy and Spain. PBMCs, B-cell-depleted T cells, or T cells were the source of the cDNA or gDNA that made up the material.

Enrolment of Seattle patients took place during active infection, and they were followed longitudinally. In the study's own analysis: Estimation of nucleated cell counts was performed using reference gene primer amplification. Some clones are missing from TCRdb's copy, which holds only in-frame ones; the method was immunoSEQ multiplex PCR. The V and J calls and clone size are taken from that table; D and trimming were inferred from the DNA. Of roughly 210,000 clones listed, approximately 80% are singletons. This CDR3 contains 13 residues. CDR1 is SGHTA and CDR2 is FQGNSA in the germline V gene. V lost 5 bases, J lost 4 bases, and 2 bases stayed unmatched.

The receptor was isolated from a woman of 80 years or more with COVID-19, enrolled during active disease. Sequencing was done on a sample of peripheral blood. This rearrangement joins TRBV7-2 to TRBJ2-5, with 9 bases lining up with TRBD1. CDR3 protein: CASSQTGGETQYF. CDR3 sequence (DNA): TGTGCCAGCAGCCAGACAGGGGGAGAGACCCAGTACTTC.